This paragraph covers one T cell receptor beta chain sequence. A single record per CDR3 protein comes from TCRdb applying MiXCR to the reads. The table records under 200,000 distinct CDR3 sequences, roughly 27% of them present only once. The data were taken from a study of T cell repertoires in cytomegalovirus infection. The overall study: Indicated by public TCR beta signatures were CMV infection and matching HLA type.

The CDR3 has 16 amino acids. V shed 2 bases and J shed 0 bases, with 8 bases lying between them. This chain links TRBV12-3 or TRBV12-4 with TRBJ1-6; D is unclear. This TCR derives from a human donor in good health (CMV status not recorded). Some clones in this sample may be carry-over from other donors' samples. The source material was PBMCs. The CDR3 DNA is TGTGCCAGCAGTTTAACCCTGGGCTCCTATAATTCACCCCTCCACTTT. As protein: CASSLTLGSYNSPLHF.